The rows below give T cell receptor beta chains drawn from one sample of a study of T cell changes during pregnancy in multiple sclerosis. Some clones are missing from TCRdb's copy, which holds only in-frame ones; the method was immunoSEQ multiplex PCR. The sample carries about 72,000 clones, roughly 91% recorded once. The sample consisted of peripheral blood, taken in the third trimester of pregnancy. The origin of the receptors is a female donor in good health, enrolled as a control in a pregnancy study. Both conserved end residues are part of each CDR3. The order of the fields is CDR3 length, J gene, V gene, D gene, CDR3 protein, CDR3 DNA. D genes are given only for firm matches.

len: 15; j_gene: TRBJ2-7; v_gene: TRBV7-2; d_gene: -; CDR3aa: CASSLDPGSTYEQYF; CDR3nt: TGTGCCAGCAGCTTAGATCCAGGCTCAACCTACGAGCAGTACTTC
len: 16; j_gene: TRBJ1-6; v_gene: TRBV7-2; d_gene: -; CDR3aa: CASSLGRPVGNSPLHF; CDR3nt: TGTGCCAGCAGCTTGGGCAGGCCTGTCGGTAATTCACCCCTCCACTTT
len: 17; j_gene: TRBJ2-3; v_gene: TRBV5-1; d_gene: TRBD1; CDR3aa: CASSSRQGEIITDTQYF; CDR3nt: TGCGCCAGCAGCTCAAGACAGGGCGAAATAATTACAGATACGCAGTATTTT
len: 21; j_gene: TRBJ1-5; v_gene: TRBV9; d_gene: TRBD1; CDR3aa: CASSVEGVGTGDFWSNQPQHF; CDR3nt: TGTGCCAGCAGCGTAGAGGGTGTGGGCACAGGGGATTTTTGGAGCAATCAGCCCCAGCATTTT
len: 17; j_gene: TRBJ2-7; v_gene: TRBV19; d_gene: TRBD2; CDR3aa: CASSIKGSGGRAGEQYF; CDR3nt: TGTGCCAGTAGTATAAAAGGAAGCGGGGGCCGGGCGGGCGAGCAGTACTTC
len: 13; j_gene: TRBJ1-2; v_gene: TRBV28; d_gene: -; CDR3aa: CASSFGRAYGYTF; CDR3nt: TGTGCCAGCAGTTTCGGCAGGGCCTATGGCTACACCTTC
len: 14; j_gene: TRBJ2-1; v_gene: TRBV19; d_gene: -; CDR3aa: CASSIYAPDREQFF; CDR3nt: TGTGCCAGTAGTATCTATGCCCCGGACAGAGAGCAGTTCTTC
len: 16; j_gene: TRBJ2-3; v_gene: TRBV19; d_gene: TRBD1; CDR3aa: CASRSRDRGGTDTQYF; CDR3nt: TGTGCCAGTAGATCCCGGGACAGGGGGGGTACAGATACGCAGTATTTT
len: 18; j_gene: TRBJ2-1; v_gene: TRBV27; d_gene: TRBD2; CDR3aa: CASSLGSGTGNGVNEQFF; CDR3nt: TGTGCCAGCAGTTTAGGTAGCGGGACCGGAAACGGAGTAAATGAGCAGTTCTTC
len: 15; j_gene: TRBJ2-1; v_gene: TRBV7-2; d_gene: -; CDR3aa: CASSLERRVFNEQFF; CDR3nt: TGTGCCAGCAGCTTAGAACGGCGGGTCTTCAATGAGCAGTTCTTC
len: 17; j_gene: TRBJ2-3; v_gene: TRBV9; d_gene: TRBD2; CDR3aa: CASSVDVAGALLDTQYF; CDR3nt: TGTGCCAGCAGCGTAGACGTAGCGGGGGCCCTTTTAGATACGCAGTATTTT
len: 16; j_gene: TRBJ2-2; v_gene: TRBV7-2; d_gene: -; CDR3aa: CASSRYRDSNTGELFF; CDR3nt: TGTGCCAGCAGCCGTTACAGGGATTCGAACACCGGGGAGCTGTTTTTT
len: 14; j_gene: TRBJ1-2; v_gene: TRBV7-9; d_gene: -; CDR3aa: CASSGPDKLYGYTF; CDR3nt: TGTGCCAGCAGCGGCCCGGACAAACTCTATGGCTACACCTTC
len: 14; j_gene: TRBJ1-2; v_gene: TRBV18; d_gene: -; CDR3aa: CASSPGGAFYGYTF; CDR3nt: TGTGCCAGCTCACCAGGGGGCGCGTTCTATGGCTACACCTTC
len: 12; j_gene: TRBJ1-1; v_gene: TRBV27; d_gene: -; CDR3aa: CASSFLNTEAFF; CDR3nt: TGTGCCAGCAGTTTCTTGAACACTGAAGCTTTCTTT
len: 17; j_gene: TRBJ2-2; v_gene: TRBV7-9; d_gene: -; CDR3aa: CASSLRRRQANTGELFF; CDR3nt: TGTGCCAGCAGCTTACGGAGGAGGCAGGCGAACACCGGGGAGCTGTTTTTT
len: 16; j_gene: TRBJ1-3; v_gene: TRBV30; d_gene: -; CDR3aa: CAWSAHRGAGGNTIYF; CDR3nt: TGTGCCTGGAGTGCACATCGGGGGGCCGGGGGAAACACCATATATTTT
len: 14; j_gene: TRBJ2-7; v_gene: TRBV6-5; d_gene: -; CDR3aa: CASSATGGVYEQYF; CDR3nt: TGTGCCAGCAGTGCCACAGGGGGGGTCTACGAGCAGTACTTC
len: 15; j_gene: TRBJ2-7; v_gene: TRBV5-1; d_gene: -; CDR3aa: CASSLEEQGSGEQYF; CDR3nt: TGCGCCAGCAGCTTGGAAGAACAAGGGTCAGGGGAGCAGTACTTC
len: 15; j_gene: TRBJ1-4; v_gene: TRBV6-1; d_gene: -; CDR3aa: CASTSGQGPNEKLFF; CDR3nt: TGTGCCAGCACCTCGGGCCAGGGCCCGAATGAAAAACTGTTTTTT
len: 16; j_gene: TRBJ2-3; v_gene: TRBV7-6; d_gene: TRBD2; CDR3aa: CASSSYSGRVSDTQYF; CDR3nt: TGTGCCAGCAGCTCCTATAGCGGGAGGGTCTCAGATACGCAGTATTTT
len: 17; j_gene: TRBJ1-4; v_gene: TRBV7-8; d_gene: TRBD1; CDR3aa: CASSLPGRGPTNEKLFF; CDR3nt: TGTGCCAGCAGCTTACCTGGCAGGGGGCCAACTAATGAAAAACTGTTTTTT
len: 14; j_gene: TRBJ1-5; v_gene: TRBV27; d_gene: -; CDR3aa: CASSLVQGNQPQHF; CDR3nt: TGTGCCAGCAGTTTAGTACAGGGCAATCAGCCCCAGCATTTT
len: 14; j_gene: TRBJ2-1; v_gene: TRBV28; d_gene: -; CDR3aa: CASTRRRGINEQFF; CDR3nt: TGTGCCAGCACCCGACGGAGGGGCATCAATGAGCAGTTCTTC
len: 15; j_gene: TRBJ1-1; v_gene: TRBV6-6; d_gene: -; CDR3aa: CASSYSTVSSTEAFF; CDR3nt: TGTGCCAGCAGTTACTCGACAGTATCGTCCACTGAAGCTTTCTTT
len: 17; j_gene: TRBJ2-3; v_gene: TRBV4-2; d_gene: -; CDR3aa: CASSQEGGGLSTDTQYF; CDR3nt: TGTGCCAGCAGCCAAGAAGGTGGCGGACTTAGCACAGATACGCAGTATTTT
len: 12; j_gene: TRBJ2-1; v_gene: TRBV5-4; d_gene: -; CDR3aa: CASSLIGPEQFF; CDR3nt: TGTGCCAGCAGCTTAATTGGCCCTGAGCAGTTCTTC
len: 14; j_gene: TRBJ1-6; v_gene: TRBV5-1; d_gene: TRBD1; CDR3aa: CASSLEQGNSPLHF; CDR3nt: TGCGCCAGCAGCTTGGAACAGGGGAACTCACCCCTCCACTTT